These T cell receptor beta chains were read from a single sample in a study of blood T cell repertoires in COVID-19. The repertoire was sequenced with immunoSEQ multiplex PCR; TCRdb's copy has only in-frame clones and lacks some. The table lists approximately 44,000 clones, roughly 92% of them singletons, with roughly 0.35% in the top ten. Sequenced: peripheral blood. The receptors stem from a man over 45 with COVID-19, enrolled during active disease. Both conserved end residues are part of each CDR3. Fields, in order: J gene, V gene, CDR3 protein.

TRBJ2-3 TRBV7-2 CASSLAPSGSGSDTQYF
TRBJ1-2 TRBV6-6 CASRGDYGYTF
TRBJ1-1 TRBV6-4 CASSSSPGRTEAFF
TRBJ2-1 TRBV28 CASNPTLAGIPEEQFF
TRBJ2-7 TRBV10-3 CAISESIDGSSYEQYF
TRBJ2-1 TRBV5-1 CASSTGGDREQFF
TRBJ2-7 TRBV7-9 CASSIWTGDEQYF
TRBJ2-5 TRBV18 CASSTRQGQETQYF
TRBJ2-7 TRBV7-9 CASRPIQGEAGYEQYF
TRBJ1-3 TRBV6-5 CASILTGLSGNTIYF
TRBJ2-3 TRBV11-2 CASSSPTSGSRGTQYF
TRBJ2-1 TRBV20-1 CSASHQSYNEQFF
TRBJ2-7 TRBV11-3 CASSFAPLSGRTSEQYF
TRBJ2-5 TRBV4-1 CASSQAAGRAATQYF
TRBJ1-6 TRBV2 CASREQGSNSPLHF
TRBJ2-3 TRBV20-1 CSASAGEGDTQYF
TRBJ1-2 TRBV19 CASRVTGGGSGYTF
TRBJ1-1 TRBV2 CASSRETGGAFF
TRBJ2-7 TRBV11-3 CASSLVLPPGLGRLEQYF
TRBJ1-1 TRBV6-6 CASSYSDRGTEAFF
TRBJ1-1 TRBV6-5 CASSTKQGEDTEAFF
TRBJ2-3 TRBV27 CASSPRTGVGATDTQYF
TRBJ2-2 TRBV1 CTSSQDISVASGAGELFF
TRBJ1-3 TRBV6-5 CASSYRGGDGNTIYF
TRBJ2-3 TRBV15 CATSRVSFGSGAGDTQYF
TRBJ2-6 TRBV15 CATSRGGSGANVLTF
TRBJ1-3 TRBV30 CAWSRRTAPGNTIYF
TRBJ2-7 TRBV6-5 CASRLTGQASYEQYF
TRBJ2-5 TRBV2 CASSRTGQETQYF
TRBJ2-7 TRBV5-8 CASTLPRPDSLDF
TRBJ1-1 TRBV18 CASSPSSLELNTEAFF
TRBJ2-2 TRBV29-1 CSVEGGRRVGELFF
TRBJ2-7 TRBV7-2 CASSGRLAGVYEQYF
TRBJ2-3 TRBV30 CAWSVGGTPETQYF
TRBJ1-2 TRBV11-2 CASSLAGINYGYTF
TRBJ2-2 TRBV9 CASTRGTTGELFF
TRBJ2-7 TRBV13 CASSAGRGYEQYF
TRBJ2-3 TRBV29-1 CSVEGTSGSTDTQYF
TRBJ2-6 TRBV18 CASSPGQATSGANVLTF
TRBJ2-7 TRBV29-1 CSVAIAGGGEQYF
TRBJ1-5 TRBV19 CASSIDPGKWRHF
TRBJ2-5 TRBV5-1 CASNPVAGGQETQYF
TRBJ2-1 TRBV19 CASSTPGTSENEQFF
TRBJ1-5 TRBV5-8 CASSSQGASNQPQHF
TRBJ1-3 TRBV25-1 CASITHSGNTIYF
TRBJ1-2 TRBV19 CASSTDTGSYGYTF
TRBJ1-4 TRBV2 CASKDPLTGVNEKLFF
TRBJ2-3 TRBV19 CASSNLPGRGEVDTQYF
TRBJ2-2 TRBV13 CASSSGLAGGTGELFF
TRBJ1-1 TRBV19 CASSLTGVTEAFF
TRBJ2-1 TRBV20-1 CSASLGGYGEQFF
TRBJ2-3 TRBV25-1 CASSDPSGSGADTQYF
TRBJ2-3 TRBV7-9 CASSLIAGPNEYF
TRBJ2-7 TRBV6-4 CASSEPDSTSSYEQYF
TRBJ2-1 TRBV11-3 CASSLEFGLAGPPGGNEQFF
TRBJ2-1 TRBV18 CASSPDSGRAVLFF
TRBJ2-5 TRBV18 CASSPVGQPPTGETQYF